This TCR beta chain is from a study of cytomegalovirus exposure and HLA in healthy donors. Regarding the study as a whole: Earlier results showed most TCR beta V segments being productive about 87% or about 30% of the time. In a later analysis, approximately 15,000 TCR beta sequences were associated with HLA alleles at 0.05 false discovery rate.

V lost 2 bases, J lost 11 bases, and 3 bases stayed unmatched. CDR1 and CDR2 from the germline V gene are MNHNY and SVGAGI (reference sequence). CDR3 length: 12 residues. The primer mix had 60 Vbeta and 13 Jbeta primers. The repertoire was sequenced with immunoSEQ multiplex PCR; TCRdb's copy has only in-frame clones and lacks some. Of more than 140,000 clones detected, about 80% appear once; the ten largest clones hold 1.9%. This clone showed up just once. Antigen unknown. The sequenced sample consisted of PBMCs. The V call is TRBV6-6, the J call TRBJ2-7; TRBD1 matches 10 bases. The clonotype was recovered from a woman aged 40 to 50 in good health and CMV-seronegative. CDR3 amino acids: CASSYGTGDEYF. The CDR3 coding sequence is TGTGCCAGCAGTTACGGGACAGGGGATGAGTACTTC.